Given below is one T cell receptor beta chain in context. Its antigen specificity is not known. No much larger clone exists at a distance of one base, and base qualities are not known. Using the deep immunoSEQ assay, multiplex PCR amplified TCR CDR3 regions from genomic DNA. Extracted genomic DNA from each cell subset was distributed evenly across all wells of several immunoSEQ 96-well plates, and each plate was treated as a replicate. Each replicate PCR for sorted subsets received roughly 0.2 ug genomic DNA, equal to around 32,000 T cell genomes. Purified libraries were quantified with a Qubit 3.0 fluorometer, sized on a Bioanalyzer 2100, and re-quantified with the KAPA Library Quantification kit. Every immunoSEQ 96-well plate was sequenced on a dedicated single-read 150-cycle Illumina NextSeq 550 flow cell. In the paper's pipeline: The immunoSEQ output contained only junctional sequences without quality scores, so filtering could not match that applied to full-length reads. To assign V/J genes and CDR3, sequences were annotated against IMGT germline references using PyIR, a Python wrapper for IgBLAST v1.9. Any read was removed if the V/J assignment was weak (E-value above 1e-6), the CDR3 was missing, or the read contained stop codons, out-of-frame junctions, or ambiguous translated residues. A V3J clonotype was defined by an identical inferred V gene, J gene, and CDR3 amino acid sequence. Percentage overlap between repertoires was calculated by dividing the number of shared unique clonotypes by the size of the smaller repertoire. RTK rarefaction, the Chao1 estimator, and Recon v2.1 estimates of unobserved clonotypes were used to assess repertoire richness. Generation probabilities were computed with OLGA for all TCRbeta clonotypes obtained by the gDNA method from four donors. In TCRdb, the immuneACCESS table is reduced to in-frame sequences with V and J assigned. These tables do not hold every clone; where another copy was compared, an unresolved V gene accounts for under half, and the others remain unexplained. V and J calls and clone size are as listed in that table; D and trimming were resolved from the DNA. The sample records about 750,000 clones, 80% to 95% of which are singletons. The ten largest clones add up to less than 25% of the sample.

The data stem from a study of shared clonotypes between healthy human individuals (dated by TCRdb to the early 2020s). For context, the study as a whole: The cohort comprised a couple of women and a few men aged 18 to 49 years. For each donor, three plates each were used for CD4 naive and CD4 memory, two plates were used for CD8 naive, and one plate was used for CD8 memory. Per donor, leukapheresis produced somewhere between about 0.94 and 9 billion PBMCs. Blood TCR repertoires of five healthy adults were deeply sequenced to estimate repertoire size and the extent of clonotype sharing between individuals. Different laboratories and diverse techniques were used to prepare libraries and sequence TCR repertoires, to increase sequencing depth and limit assay-specific biases. Paper-wide results and their limitations: Pairwise subsampling led to the expectation that sequencing depth would affect the degree of clonotype sharing among donors. Sampling was restricted to blood, and TCR repertoires in tissue are likely to differ from TCR repertoires in blood. Because the study included only a small number of donors, the genetic and exposure-history diversity represented was limited. Higher generation probabilities were observed for clonotypes shared by all four sorted-subset donors than for non-shared clonotypes. Estimated clonotype richness was generally larger for naive than for memory subsets. Rarefaction of sorted-subset datasets indicated incomplete sequencing despite the large sequencing depth. Across a handful of donors, about 4.5% of naive CD4, around 3.3% of naive CD8, around 2.5% of memory CD4, and roughly 0.4% of memory CD8 clonotypes were shared.

CD8 naive samples were obtained by positive selection for CCR7 among CD45RO-negative cells, yielding a CD45RA+CCR7+ population from which TemRA cells were excluded. Healthy HIV-negative adults with no recently reported acute infections or vaccinations were included as donors. Every donor was a Caucasian adult living in Nashville, Tennessee, USA. After blood collection by leukapheresis, PBMCs were isolated using Ficoll-Histopaque density gradient centrifugation and then cryopreserved in the vapor phase of liquid nitrogen. Analytical flow cytometry was used to check the purity and quantity of every magnetically sorted T cell population. Genomic DNA was isolated from each sorted fraction and quantified by UV absorbance on a Nanodrop 2000c. As encoded in the germline V gene, CDR1 is LGHNA while CDR2 is YSLEER. From its cysteine to its phenylalanine, the CDR3 spans 16 amino acids. Of all the DNA, just the CDR3 is kept, 48 bases in frame from base 1. For this chain, trimming is 3 bases at the V end and 6 bases at the J end, and the number of junction bases without a gene match is 6.

Material for sequencing was naive CD8+ T cells sorted from blood. The intended sense of this specimen's cell subset or site label: CD45RA+CCR7+. The chain is made from TRBV4-3 and TRBJ2-1, with 12 bases aligning to TRBD2. The sequence was collected from a man in his thirties or forties in good health. The DNA sequence follows: TGCGCCAGCAGCCATCTCGAGACTAGCGGGGGCAATGAGCAGTTCTTC. Its translation is CASSHLETSGGNEQFF.